This T cell receptor beta chain comes out of a study of cytomegalovirus exposure and HLA in healthy donors. Points from the study as a whole: TRBV6-2, TRBV6-3 and some other V segments were unresolvable in 87-base-pair reads.

Germline V lookup: CDR1 SGHRS, CDR2 YFSETQ. CDR3 length equals 15 residues. V was cut by 0 bases and J by 2 bases, with 11 bases left in between. 60 Vbeta and 13 Jbeta primers were used in PCR. TCRdb's table, derived via immunoSEQ multiplex PCR, lists solely in-frame clones and lacks some. In the table there are some 150,000 clones, about 80% of which are singletons. Concerning this clone: No antigen is known for it.

The sequencing input was PBMCs. This sequence was found in a male donor in good health and CMV-seronegative. V gene TRBV5-1 combines with J gene TRBJ2-5; D may be TRBD1 (6 bases). This CDR3 reads CASSLAQGRQETQYF. The CDR3 DNA is TGCGCCAGCAGCTTGGCCCAGGGGCGACAAGAGACCCAGTACTTC.